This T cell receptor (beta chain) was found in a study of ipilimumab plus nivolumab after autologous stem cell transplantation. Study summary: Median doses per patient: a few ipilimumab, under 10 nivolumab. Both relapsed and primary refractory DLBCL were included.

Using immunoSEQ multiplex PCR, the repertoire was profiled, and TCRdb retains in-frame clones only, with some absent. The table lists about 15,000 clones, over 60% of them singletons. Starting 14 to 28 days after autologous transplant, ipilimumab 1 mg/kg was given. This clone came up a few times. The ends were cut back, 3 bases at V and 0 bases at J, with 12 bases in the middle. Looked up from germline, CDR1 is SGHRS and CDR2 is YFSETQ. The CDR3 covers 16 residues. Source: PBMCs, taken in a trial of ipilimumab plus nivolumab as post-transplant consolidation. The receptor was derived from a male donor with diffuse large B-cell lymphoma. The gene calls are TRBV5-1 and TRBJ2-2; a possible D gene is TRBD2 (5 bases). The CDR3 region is CASSWRTFSNTGELFF. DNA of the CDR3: TGCGCCAGCAGCTGGAGGACTTTTTCGAACACCGGGGAGCTGTTTTTT.